The 24 T cell receptor beta chains in this list originate from one sample, sequenced in a study of beta chain features in type 1 diabetes. Sequencing targeted expressed TCRB transcripts, as all isolated RNA had been reverse transcribed. TCRdb's copy holds only in-frame clones and misses some; the assay was immunoSEQ multiplex PCR. The sample contains about 340,000 clones, approximately 8.2% of which appear only once. The sample consisted of central memory CD4+ T cells from blood. All receptors derive from a young woman in good health.

The genes are TRBV10-1 and TRBJ2-2, with 7 bases that match TRBD1. Germline values: CDR1 WNHNN, CDR2 SYGVQD (reference sequence). The CDR3 is made up of 13 amino acids. With 5 bases clipped from V and 6 bases from J, the junction kept 3 bases outside the gene matches. CDR3 residues: CASSQGVAGELFF. The CDR3 DNA sequence: TGCGCCAGCAGTCAGGGGGTGGCCGGGGAGCTGTTTTTT.

The chain employs TRBV13 and TRBJ2-1; 8 positions match TRBD2. The CDR3 sequence is 17 residues long. The V gene's germline CDR1 is PRHDT and CDR2 FYEKMQ (reference sequence). V was pared by 4 bases and J by 4 bases, with 12 bases of the junction left unmatched. The CDR3 here is CASSSDIYSGTYNEQFF. The CDR3 region has the DNA TGTGCCAGCAGCTCAGATATATATAGCGGGACTTACAATGAGCAGTTCTTC.

This clone has a handful of counts. The genes are TRBV4-2 and TRBJ2-5; possibly TRBD1 for D (6 bases). The germline CDR1 and CDR2 sequences are LGHNA and YNFKEQ. V was clipped by 0 bases and J by 7 bases, with 18 bases between them. The CDR3 is 16 amino acids. CDR3 sequence reads: CASSQDWRGGKGTQYF. The DNA of the CDR3 is TGTGCCAGCAGCCAAGATTGGCGAGGGGGTAAGGGGACCCAGTACTTC.

The CDR3 reads CASSQTGPEEKLFF. CDR3 DNA: TGTGCCAGCTCACAAACAGGGCCGGAGGAAAAACTGTTTTTT. The chain carries TRBV18 and TRBJ1-4; D perhaps matches TRBD1 (6 bases). Germline CDR1 is KGHSH and CDR2 is LQKENI. The CDR3 is 14 amino acids. With 4 bases removed from V and 8 bases from J, the gap between germline ends came to 14 bases.

This clone was seen a handful of times. The V and J genes are TRBV18 and TRBJ2-3; D gene unclear. Trimming stripped 1 base from V and 3 bases from J, with 11 bases between. There are 15 residues in the CDR3. Per germline, CDR1 KGHSH and CDR2 LQKENI. CDR3 nucleotides: TGTGCCAGCTCACCACTCAAGGGTGGGACAGATACGCAGTATTTT. This sequence encodes CASSPLKGGTDTQYF.

The CDR3 protein is CASTIRDKPYEQYF. The CDR3 nucleotides read TGTGCCAGCACCATACGGGACAAGCCTTACGAGCAGTACTTC. The chain combines TRBV6-5 with TRBJ2-7; D is possibly TRBD1 (6 bases). The germline V gene has CDR1 MNHEY and CDR2 SVGAGI. Trimming took 7 bases from V and 4 from J, leaving 17 bases between them. The CDR3 is 14 amino acids.

The table lists this clone with a few counts. V and J are TRBV2 and TRBJ2-7, with D possibly TRBD1 on 6 matching bases. The CDR3 runs to 14 residues. Germline loops: CDR1 SNHLY, CDR2 FYNNEI. Trimming pared 10 bases from V and 6 bases from J, leaving 22 bases between. The CDR3 loop reads CATKEQGPVGEQYF. The CDR3 region has the DNA TGTGCCACCAAAGAGCAGGGGCCCGTGGGCGAGCAGTACTTC.

In its sample, this clone was seen a few times. The CDR3 DNA is TGTGCCAGCAGCCAATCGGGTCAGTCCAACTACTACGAGCAGTACTTC. The encoded protein is CASSQSGQSNYYEQYF. This chain links TRBV4-2 with TRBJ2-7; D not resolved. Trimming took off 2 bases at V and 3 bases at J, with 17 bases between the two ends. The CDR3 extends over 16 amino acids. In germline, CDR1 is LGHNA, CDR2 YNFKEQ.

Details on this clone: The junction departs from germline at one end; a sequencing error may be responsible. The chain couples TRBV23-1 to TRBJ2-5, with 7 bases lining up with TRBD1. TRBV23-1 is an ORF for which the function is uncertain. The CDR3 extends over 12 amino acids. The CDR3 here is CASSRDRATCNF. Here the CDR3 DNA reads TGCGCCAGCAGTCGCGACAGGGCGACGTGTAACTTC.

This clone was seen a handful of times. The chain joins TRBV7-3 to TRBJ1-1; D unresolved. V was pared by 5 bases and J by 0 bases, with 7 bases between. The CDR3 contains 13 residues. Germline V gene lookup returns CDR1 SGHTA and CDR2 FQGTGA. In DNA form, the CDR3 reads TGTGCCAGCAGCCGACATATGAACACTGAAGCTTTCTTT. Its translation: CASSRHMNTEAFF.

The V and J genes are TRBV2 and TRBJ1-1; maybe TRBD1 (5 bases). This CDR3 has 13 residues. Germline V gene lookup returns CDR1 SNHLY and CDR2 FYNNEI. Trimming removed 7 bases from V and 1 base from J, with 10 bases in between. The CDR3 DNA reads as TGTGCCAGCATTCAGACAGAGAACACTGAAGCTTTCTTT. Translating gives CASIQTENTEAFF. The full variable domain, its missing parts supplied by reference TRBV2 and TRBJ1-1, is EPEVTQTPSHQVTQMGQEVILRCVPISNHLYFYWYRQILGQKVEFLVSFYNNEISEKSEIFDDQFSVERPDGSNFTLKIRSTKLEDSAMYFCASIQTENTEAFFGQGTRLTVV.

This clone was picked up many times. V and J are TRBV4-2 and TRBJ2-1, with a possible D match to TRBD2 (6 bases). Trimming pared 0 bases from V and 3 bases from J, leaving 12 bases between. Looked up from germline, CDR1 is LGHNA and CDR2 is YNFKEQ. This CDR3 has 16 residues. CDR3 loop: CASSQESGWRYNEQFF. DNA of the CDR3: TGTGCCAGCAGCCAAGAGAGCGGGTGGCGCTACAATGAGCAGTTCTTC.

V is TRBV4-2 and J is TRBJ1-4; 10 bases agree with TRBD1. This CDR3 has 15 amino acids. The ends lost 1 base at V and 6 bases at J; junction bases unmatched: 2. Germline-derived CDR1 and CDR2 are LGHNA and YNFKEQ. The CDR3 here is CASSQVGTGDEKLFF. In nucleotides, the CDR3 is TGTGCCAGCAGCCAAGTAGGGACAGGGGATGAAAAACTGTTTTTT.

Comments on this clone: The same CDR3 arises from other DNA sequences in this sample as well. The CDR3: CSALNHNEQFF. CDR3 in DNA: TGCAGTGCACTAAACCACAATGAGCAGTTCTTC. The V gene is TRBV20-1, the J gene TRBJ2-1; no clear D gene. Between the trimmed V and J ends, which lost 6 bases and 5 bases, there was a span of 8 bases. In germline, CDR1 is DFQATT, CDR2 SNEGSKA (reference sequence). The CDR3 consists of 11 residues.

This clone was seen ten or more times. This chain links TRBV28 with TRBJ1-5; a weak D match, TRBD1 (5 bases). Germline CDR1 MDHEN, CDR2 SYDVKM. V was shortened by 3 bases and J by 7 bases, with 13 bases between the two germline ends. This CDR3 contains 14 residues. Here the CDR3 DNA reads TGTGCCAGCAGTTTTCTAGCAGGGTTACAGCCCCAGCATTTT. Its protein is CASSFLAGLQPQHF.

The chain employs TRBV5-4 and TRBJ2-7; no reliable D call. Trimming left V 4 bases short and J 2 bases short, with 7 bases between. Germline CDR1 SGHNT, CDR2 YYREEE (reference sequence). The CDR3 is 12 amino acids. CDR3 in DNA: TGTGCCAGCAGCATCGATACCTACGAGCAGTACTTC. It is translated as CASSIDTYEQYF.

This clone was seen a handful of times. This chain connects TRBV7-2 to TRBJ2-5, with no clear D. The CDR3 spans 15 residues. The germline CDR1 and CDR2 sequences are SGHTA and FQGNSA. With 5 bases removed from V and 7 bases from J, the gap between germline ends came to 20 bases. The CDR3 here is CASSPRAVGSGTQYF. As DNA, the CDR3 is TGTGCCAGCAGCCCTAGGGCGGTGGGAAGTGGGACCCAGTACTTC.

This clone appeared a few times. The CDR3 is CASSRAAGELFF. In DNA form, the CDR3 reads TGTGCCAGCAGCCGCGCGGCCGGGGAGCTGTTTTTT. V and J are TRBV7-2 and TRBJ2-2, with D unresolved. Trimming cost V 5 bases and J 6 bases, with 7 bases left between them. Per the germline V gene, CDR1 is SGHTA and CDR2 is FQGNSA. This CDR3 spans 12 amino acids.

Comment on this clone: At one of its ends the junction is not consistent with the germline gene, which may arise from a read error. J is TRBJ2-1 and V is TRBV6-5; D call uncertain. The CDR3 has 15 amino acids. Germline V gene lookup returns CDR1 MNHEY and CDR2 SVGAGI. The CDR3 sequence is CASSSQDGNYDEQFF. The DNA of the CDR3 is TGTGCCAGCAGTTCACAAGACGGCAACTACGATGAGCAGTTCTTC.

This clone has more than one count but fewer than ten. The V gene is TRBV11-2, the J gene TRBJ2-3, with D possibly matching TRBD1 (5 bases). This CDR3 spans 17 amino acids. Per the germline V gene, CDR1 is SGHAT and CDR2 is FQNNGV. Trimming shortened V by 2 bases and J by 2 bases, and 17 bases separated the two germline ends. The CDR3 DNA reads TGTGCCAGCAGCTTAAGACAGCAAACCAACTTCACAGATACGCAGTATTTT. Its translation: CASSLRQQTNFTDTQYF. Full variable domain (outside the CDR3, taken from reference TRBV11-2 and TRBJ2-3): EAGVAQSPRYKIIEKRQSVAFWCNPISGHATLYWYQQILGQGPKLLIQFQNNGVVDDSQLPKDRFSAERLKGVDSTLKIQPAKLEDSAVYLCASSLRQQTNFTDTQYFGPGTRLTVL.

This clone was seen ten or more times. V usage is TRBV4-2 and J usage is TRBJ2-2; no clear D. The V gene lost 1 base and the J gene lost 4 bases, with 4 bases spanning the gap. Germline lookup yields CDR1 LGHNA and CDR2 YNFKEQ. The CDR3 spans 13 residues. CDR3 residues: CASSQASTGELFF. Written as DNA, the CDR3 is TGTGCCAGCAGCCAAGCTAGCACCGGGGAGCTGTTTTTT.

This sequence joins TRBV5-4 and TRBJ2-5; TRBD1 matches 7 bases. Trimming at V came to 2 bases and at J to 5 bases, leaving 9 bases not matched to a gene. This CDR3 has 15 residues. Germline CDR1 SGHNT, CDR2 YYREEE (reference sequence). CDR3 protein: CASSLLDRVRETQYF. DNA of the CDR3: TGTGCCAGCAGCTTACTCGACAGGGTTCGGGAGACCCAGTACTTC.

This clone was seen a handful of times. The CDR3 reads CSAPNKVRTYF. The CDR3 DNA sequence: TGCAGTGCTCCAAATAAAGTGCGAACATACTTC. The chain recombines TRBV20-1 with TRBJ2-4; D unclear. This CDR3 is built from 11 residues. Germline values: CDR1 DFQATT, CDR2 SNEGSKA (reference sequence). The V end lost 5 bases, the J end lost 16 bases, and 18 bases lay between the germline ends.

This clone was observed a few times. This rearrangement joins TRBV28 to TRBJ1-5; D is ambiguous. This CDR3 has 14 residues. V was cut by 6 bases and J by 9 bases, with 18 bases left in between. Germline lookup yields CDR1 MDHEN and CDR2 SYDVKM. The CDR3 nucleotides are TGTGCCAGCAGCCCAAGACAAGCACGTAGGCCCCAGCATTTT. It translates to CASSPRQARRPQHF.